The 11 T cell receptor beta chains below all came from one sample that was sequenced in a study of CD8 T cells in ankylosing spondylitis. TCRdb called the 5' RACE reads again in MiXCR, with one record for every CDR3 protein. This sample has about 240,000 distinct CDR3 sequences; around 7.8% occur once, and the top ten carry about 6.8%. The sample comprised blood, either unsorted or a sorted T cell fraction (not recorded which). These receptors were obtained from a male donor with ankylosing spondylitis or in good health (not recorded which).

This clonotype was counted ten times or more. The chain links TRBV3-1 to TRBJ1-5, with no clear D. Germline V gene lookup returns CDR1 LGHDT and CDR2 YNNKEL (reference sequence). Trimming shortened V by 1 base and J by 7 bases, and 8 bases separated the two germline ends. The CDR3 length is 13 residues. CDR3 amino acids: CASSQGEGQPQHF. DNA for the CDR3: TGTGCCAGCAGCCAAGGGGAAGGCCAGCCCCAGCATTTT.

This clonotype was seen at least ten times. The V gene is TRBV12-3 or TRBV12-4, the J gene TRBJ2-3; D may be TRBD2 (5 bases). Trimming pared 6 bases from V and 2 bases from J, leaving 15 bases between. This CDR3 has 15 amino acids. The CDR3 coding sequence is TGTGCCAGCAGCCAACTAGTTCCCCCCACAGATACGCAGTATTTT. Translation gives CASSQLVPPTDTQYF.

The chain is built from TRBV29-1 and TRBJ1-1; D remains ambiguous. The CDR3 is made up of 16 amino acids. V was clipped by 4 bases and J by 0 bases, with 18 bases between them. In germline, CDR1 is SQVTM, CDR2 ANQGSEA. The CDR3 loop reads CSVGVSPYNLNTEAFF. DNA for the CDR3: TGCAGCGTTGGAGTAAGTCCTTATAATTTGAACACTGAAGCTTTCTTT. The full variable domain, in which reference TRBV29-1 and TRBJ1-1 provide the parts outside the CDR3, is SAVISQKPSRDICQRGTSLTIQCQVDSQVTMMFWYRQQPGQSLTLIATANQGSEATYESGFVIDKFPISRPNLTFSTLTVSNMSPEDSSIYLCSVGVSPYNLNTEAFFGQGTRLTVV.

This clonotype was seen at least ten times. The chain recombines TRBV7-2 with TRBJ2-1, with D unresolved. Germline loops: CDR1 SGHTA, CDR2 FQGNSA. CDR3 length: 14 residues. With 1 base removed from V and 7 bases from J, the gap between germline ends came to 11 bases. The CDR3 sequence is CASSLDVTRNEQFF. Written as DNA, the CDR3 is TGTGCCAGCAGCTTAGACGTCACGCGGAATGAGCAGTTCTTC. Drawing the rest from reference TRBV7-2 and TRBJ2-1, the complete variable domain is GAGVSQSPSNKVTEKGKDVELRCDPISGHTALYWYRQSLGQGLEFLIYFQGNSAPDKSGLPSDRFSAERTGGSVSTLTIQRTQQEDSAVYLCASSLDVTRNEQFFGPGTRLTVL.

J is TRBJ1-5 and V is TRBV20-1; tentative D call: TRBD1 (5 bases). From germline, CDR1 is DFQATT and CDR2 SNEGSKA (reference sequence). Trimming removed 3 bases at V and 4 bases at J, with 19 bases between. This CDR3 is built from 16 residues. In DNA, the CDR3 is TGCAGTGCTAGGGGTTTAGGGGACGGAGGAAATCAGCCCCAGCATTTT. It yields the protein CSARGLGDGGNQPQHF.

In its sample, this clonotype was seen many times. This sequence joins TRBV12-3 or TRBV12-4 and TRBJ2-7; possible D gene TRBD2, 6 bases. With 2 bases removed from V and 4 bases from J, the gap between germline ends came to 12 bases. This CDR3 is built from 14 residues. The CDR3 region is CASSLTGVGYEQYF. For the CDR3, the DNA is TGTGCCAGCAGTTTAACGGGAGTGGGATACGAGCAGTACTTC.

This clonotype was detected many times. The genes are TRBV6-2 or TRBV6-3 and TRBJ1-2; tentative D call: TRBD1 (5 bases). Germline lookup yields CDR1 MNHEY and CDR2 SVGEGT. The CDR3 contains 15 residues. With 6 bases removed from V and 2 bases from J, the gap between germline ends came to 16 bases. As DNA, the CDR3 is TGTGCCAGCAGACACGAGGTGCGGGGCAACTATGGCTACACCTTC. Amino acids: CASRHEVRGNYGYTF.

J is TRBJ2-2 and V is TRBV10-3; the match to TRBD1 covers 7 bases. J gave up 0 bases and V 6 bases, and 7 bases lay outside the gene matches. The CDR3 spans 16 residues. The germline V gene has CDR1 ENHRY and CDR2 SYGVKD. The CDR3 region is CAIRSGQLANTGELFF. The CDR3 nucleotides are TGTGCCATCAGATCGGGACAGCTCGCGAACACCGGGGAGCTGTTTTTT.

This clonotype was seen repeatedly, ten times or more. CDR3 in amino acids: CAIRGREQSEAFF. The CDR3 DNA reads as TGTGCCATCAGAGGCAGGGAGCAGTCTGAAGCTTTCTTT. V usage is TRBV10-3 and J usage is TRBJ1-1, with D maybe TRBD1 (5 bases). Germline lookup yields CDR1 ENHRY and CDR2 SYGVKD. V was clipped by 6 bases and J by 6 bases, with 14 bases between them. This CDR3 has 13 amino acids.

In its sample, this clonotype was seen many times. V is TRBV9 and J is TRBJ2-1; no clear D. Germline V gene lookup returns CDR1 SGDLS and CDR2 YYNGEE. The CDR3 has 16 amino acids. Deletions cut 0 bases from V and 0 bases from J, with 10 bases between. The CDR3 region has the DNA TGTGCCAGCAGCGTAGACGACGGTAGCTCCTACAATGAGCAGTTCTTC. Translation gives CASSVDDGSSYNEQFF.

This clonotype was counted many times. This chain connects TRBV10-3 to TRBJ2-3, with TRBD2 as a possible D gene (5 bases). Trimming took 6 bases from V and 3 from J, leaving 7 bases between them. CDR3 length equals 12 residues. Germline V gene data show CDR1 as ENHRY and CDR2 as SYGVKD. The CDR3 region is CAISRTTDTQYF. DNA for the CDR3: TGTGCCATCAGCAGGACTACAGATACGCAGTATTTT.